Described below is a single T cell receptor beta chain sequence and its context. It lacks a known antigen. Base qualities are not recorded, but no much larger clone differs from it by a single base. In the ophthalmopathy patients, disease was moderately to severely active, with a Clinical Activity Score of 3 or more, a NOSPECS grade of 4 or more, and a duration of less than 3 months. The study excluded patients with uncontrolled infections, other autoimmune diseases, pregnancy or lactation. Diagnoses were based on clinical symptoms, serum thyroxine and TRAb, thyroid ultrasound and orbital computed tomography. Ficoll-Paque density gradient centrifugation was used to isolate PBMCs from approximately 10 ml of fresh peripheral blood. Trizol reagent was used to extract total RNA, and RNA quality was then checked on an Agilent 2100 Bioanalyzer. The sample belongs to a study of T cells in Graves' hyperthyroidism and ophthalmopathy (dated by TCRdb to between 2019 and 2020). Looking at the study overall: Peripheral blood samples were taken at initial diagnosis, before any treatment was given. To identify TCR V-J signatures that set the groups apart, the researchers used a discovery cohort of more than 95 patients, made up of 43 with Graves' ophthalmopathy and about 59 with stable Graves' hyperthyroidism. Whether ophthalmopathy could be predicted prospectively was tested in an independent validation cohort made up of 18 hyperthyroidism patients plus 17 patients who later progressed to ophthalmopathy. For training and testing, the 80 to 100 patients in the discovery cohort were randomly divided in a 7:3 ratio. Thyroid tissue and blood T-cell repertoires from six Graves' hyperthyroidism patients were also compared in the study. Once sampling was done, hyperthyroidism patients were given methimazole at a starting dose of 30 mg daily, whereas ophthalmopathy patients were given high-dose intravenous methylprednisolone. The paper describes TCR Vbeta CDR3 sequencing of 130 to 150 peripheral blood samples, made up of under 50 ophthalmopathy patients, some 80 hyperthyroidism patients and 17 progressor patients. Study-wide findings and limitations: Most expanded thyroid clonotypes (frequency above 0.001) were also detected in blood, suggesting blood repertoires may reflect thyroid immune responses. Ophthalmopathy was separated from stable hyperthyroidism by a 13 V-J signature model, with over 85% sensitivity and 81% to 83% specificity obtained in cross-validation and 80%/75% obtained in testing. No statistical method was used to set the sample size in advance, and investigators knew the group allocation. In validation, the model predicted progression to ophthalmopathy with roughly 70% sensitivity and over 72% specificity, a median of 6.5 months before onset.

CDR1 and CDR2, per the germline V gene, are MNHEY and SVGAGI. V was cut back by 0 bases and J by 0 bases, leaving a gap of 8 bases between them. The CDR3 spans 15 residues, from the cysteine through the phenylalanine. Only the CDR3 DNA stays, 45 bases, in frame from base 1. The TCR beta CDR3 regions were amplified from the RNA transcripts. For the first round of RT-PCR on the TCR CDR3, the HTBI primer set was used together with the Qiagen OneStep RT-PCR kit. A second multiplex PCR round built the libraries, followed by size selection and purification. Sequencing of the libraries was done on an Illumina HiSeq2000 using paired-end 100 bp reads. The study's processing was this. SOAPnuke was used to process the raw data, with reads discarded if the reads contained adapters or uncalled bases, had a mean Phred below 15, or lacked an exact constant-primer or identifier match. High-quality paired reads were merged using COPE v1.2.5, and each unique nucleotide sequence was defined as a clonotype. MiTCR v1.1 was used to align clonotypes to the IMGT TRBV, TRBD and TRBJ reference segments. The analysis included only V-J combinations with a frequency above 0.0001, which together covered roughly 99% of the repertoires. The TCS score was defined as F50 (clonal expansion) divided by E x V (chaos), with BLOSUM62-based TCRdist calculated between CDR3 peptides within each V-J. Welch's t-statistics and random forest reduced 450 to 600 V-J features to about 13, which were used in a naive Bayes classifier (R e1071). The public reads were run again by TCRdb, first through fastp at Q25 and then through MiXCR, and only productive beta chains were kept. Rows with one shared CDR3 protein collapse into an entry with the most common genes and DNA. The V and J calls follow TCRdb's processing rather than the paper's. This sample has 250,000 to 300,000 distinct CDR3 sequences in its table, and around a fifth of those were observed once. Of the sample, under 45% falls within the top ten clones.

This TCR was sampled from a man between 45 and 60 years old with Graves' ophthalmopathy. Sequencing input: blood. The chain couples TRBV6-5 to TRBJ1-1; no D gene is confidently identified. In nucleotide form, the sequence is TGTGCCAGCAGTTACTCGAAGGTGGTGAACACTGAAGCTTTCTTT. Its protein reads: CASSYSKVVNTEAFF.